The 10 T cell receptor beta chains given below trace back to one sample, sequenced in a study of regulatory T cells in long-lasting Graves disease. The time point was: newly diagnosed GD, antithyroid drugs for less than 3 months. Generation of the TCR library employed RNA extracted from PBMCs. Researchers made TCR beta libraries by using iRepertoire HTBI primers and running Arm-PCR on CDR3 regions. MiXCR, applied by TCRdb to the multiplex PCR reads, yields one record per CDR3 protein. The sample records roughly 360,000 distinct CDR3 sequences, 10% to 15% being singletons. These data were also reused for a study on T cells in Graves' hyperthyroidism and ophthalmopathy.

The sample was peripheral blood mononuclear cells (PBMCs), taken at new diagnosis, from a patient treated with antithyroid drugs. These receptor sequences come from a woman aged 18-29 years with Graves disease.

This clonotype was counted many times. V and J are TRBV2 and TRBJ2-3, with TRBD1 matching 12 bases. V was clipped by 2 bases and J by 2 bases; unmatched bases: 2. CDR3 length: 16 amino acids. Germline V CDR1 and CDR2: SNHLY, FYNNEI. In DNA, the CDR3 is TGTGCCAGCAGTGAAAGGGGACAGGGGGCCACAGATACGCAGTATTTT. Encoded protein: CASSERGQGATDTQYF.

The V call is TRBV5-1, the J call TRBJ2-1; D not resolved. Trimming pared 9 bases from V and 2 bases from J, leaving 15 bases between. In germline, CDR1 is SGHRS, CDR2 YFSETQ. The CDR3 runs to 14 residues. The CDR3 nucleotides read TGCGCCACTAGGACCGCCGCACCCTACAATGAGCAGTTCTTC. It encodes CATRTAAPYNEQFF. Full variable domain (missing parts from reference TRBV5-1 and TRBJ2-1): KAGVTQTPRYLIKTRGQQVTLSCSPISGHRSVSWYQQTPGQGLQFLFEYFSETQRNKGNFPGRFSGRQFSNSRSEMNVSTLELGDSALYLCATRTAAPYNEQFFGPGTRLTVL.

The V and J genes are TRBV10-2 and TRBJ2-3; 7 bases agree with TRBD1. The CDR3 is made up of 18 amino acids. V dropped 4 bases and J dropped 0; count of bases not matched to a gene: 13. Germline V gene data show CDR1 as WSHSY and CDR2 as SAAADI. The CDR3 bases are TGCGCCAGCAGTGTCTCCATCAAGGGGGCGGTTAGCACAGATACGCAGTATTTT. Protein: CASSVSIKGAVSTDTQYF.

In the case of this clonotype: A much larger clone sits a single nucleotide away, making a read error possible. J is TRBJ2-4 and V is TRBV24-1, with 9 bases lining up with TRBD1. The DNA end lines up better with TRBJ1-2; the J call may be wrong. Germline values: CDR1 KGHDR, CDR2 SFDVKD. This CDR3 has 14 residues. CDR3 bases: TGTGCCACCAGTGACCGGGACAGGGACGATGACTACACCTTC. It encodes CATSDRDRDDDYTF.

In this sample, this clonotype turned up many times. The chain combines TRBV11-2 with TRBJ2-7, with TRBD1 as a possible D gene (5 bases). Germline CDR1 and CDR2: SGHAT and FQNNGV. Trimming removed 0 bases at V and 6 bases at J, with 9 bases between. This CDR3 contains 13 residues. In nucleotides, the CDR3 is TGTGCCAGCAGCTTAGATTCAGGGCCCGAGCAGTACTTC. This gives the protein CASSLDSGPEQYF.

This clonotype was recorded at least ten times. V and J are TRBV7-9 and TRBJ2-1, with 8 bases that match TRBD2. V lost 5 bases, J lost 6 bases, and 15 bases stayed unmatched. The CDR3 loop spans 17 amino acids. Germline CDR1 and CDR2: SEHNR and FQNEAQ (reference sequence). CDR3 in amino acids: CASSIRPGTSIVNEQFF. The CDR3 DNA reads TGTGCCAGCAGCATACGACCCGGGACTAGTATCGTCAATGAGCAGTTCTTC.

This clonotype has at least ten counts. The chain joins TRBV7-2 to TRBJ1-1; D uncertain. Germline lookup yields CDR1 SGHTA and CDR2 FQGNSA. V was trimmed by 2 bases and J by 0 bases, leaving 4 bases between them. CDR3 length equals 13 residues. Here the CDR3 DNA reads TGTGCCAGCAGCTTAATGGTGAACACTGAAGCTTTCTTT. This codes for CASSLMVNTEAFF. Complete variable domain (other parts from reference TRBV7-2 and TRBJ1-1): GAGVSQSPSNKVTEKGKDVELRCDPISGHTALYWYRQSLGQGLEFLIYFQGNSAPDKSGLPSDRFSAERTGGSVSTLTIQRTQQEDSAVYLCASSLMVNTEAFFGQGTRLTVV.

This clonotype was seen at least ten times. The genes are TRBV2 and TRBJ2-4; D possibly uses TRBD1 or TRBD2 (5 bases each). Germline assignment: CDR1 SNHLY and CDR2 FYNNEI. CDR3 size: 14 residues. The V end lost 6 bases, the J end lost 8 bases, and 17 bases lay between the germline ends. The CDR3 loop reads CASSRDVSKDIQYF. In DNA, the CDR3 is TGTGCCAGCAGCAGGGACGTCAGTAAGGACATTCAGTACTTC.

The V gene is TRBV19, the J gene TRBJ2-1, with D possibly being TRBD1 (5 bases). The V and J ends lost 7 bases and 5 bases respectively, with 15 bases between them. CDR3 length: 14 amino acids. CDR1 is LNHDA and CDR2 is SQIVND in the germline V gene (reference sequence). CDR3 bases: TGTGCCAGTACCGCAACAGGTTTCAACAATGAGCAGTTCTTC. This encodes CASTATGFNNEQFF.

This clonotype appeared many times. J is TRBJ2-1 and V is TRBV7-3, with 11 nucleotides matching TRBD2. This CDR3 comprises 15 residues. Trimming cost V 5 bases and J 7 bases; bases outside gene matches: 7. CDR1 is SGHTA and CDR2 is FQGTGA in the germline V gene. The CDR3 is CASSLDSGGANEQFF. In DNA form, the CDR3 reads TGTGCCAGCAGCCTAGATAGCGGGGGGGCTAATGAGCAGTTCTTC.